This TCR beta chain was documented in a study of identical twins. TCRdb independently ran MiXCR on the 5' RACE reads; one entry per CDR3 protein. The sample has 450,000 or so distinct CDR3 sequences; 11% to 15% are singletons. These data were also filed under a second study, of yellow fever vaccine responses in identical twins.

The clonotype originates from a young woman in good health. Specimen: CD4+ T cells sorted from blood.

CDR3 sequence (DNA): TGCGCCAGCAGCCCCGGACAGGGGGTCACCGGGGAGCTGTTTTTT. Its translation: CASSPGQGVTGELFF. The chain has TRBV5-1 and TRBJ2-2, with 10 bases matching TRBD1. The CDR3 is 15 amino acids. After removal of 4 bases from V and 4 bases from J, the junction contained 4 bases not matched to a gene. The germline gives CDR1 SGHRS, CDR2 YFSETQ.